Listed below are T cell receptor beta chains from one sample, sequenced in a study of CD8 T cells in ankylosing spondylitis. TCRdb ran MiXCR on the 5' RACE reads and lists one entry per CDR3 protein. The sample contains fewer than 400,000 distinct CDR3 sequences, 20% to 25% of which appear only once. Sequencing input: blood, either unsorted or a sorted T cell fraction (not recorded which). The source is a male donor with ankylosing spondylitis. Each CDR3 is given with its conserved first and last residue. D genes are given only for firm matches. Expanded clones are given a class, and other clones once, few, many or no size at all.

CDR3nt: TGTGCCAGCAGCCTCCAGAGTGAATCCGGGGAGCTGTTTTTT
CDR3aa: CASSLQSESGELFF
abundance: few
j_gene: TRBJ2-2
v_gene: TRBV7-3
d_gene: .

CDR3nt: TGCAGTGCTATAAGGTCCTCTGGAAACACCATATATTTT
CDR3aa: CSAIRSSGNTIYF
abundance: few
j_gene: TRBJ1-3
v_gene: TRBV20-1
d_gene: .

CDR3nt: TGTGCCAGCGGAGGGGACTATGCAGATACGCAGTATTTT
CDR3aa: CASGGDYADTQYF
abundance: few
j_gene: TRBJ2-3
v_gene: TRBV6-2/TRBV6-3
d_gene: TRBD2

CDR3nt: TGTGCCAGCAGGCGTCCCACAGGGAGAGGAGACTATGGCTACACCTTC
CDR3aa: CASRRPTGRGDYGYTF
abundance: .
j_gene: TRBJ1-2
v_gene: TRBV6-1
d_gene: .

CDR3nt: TGTGCCAGTAGTATGAGCGGGACTCATGAGCAGTTCTTC
CDR3aa: CASSMSGTHEQFF
abundance: few
j_gene: TRBJ2-1
v_gene: TRBV19
d_gene: TRBD2

CDR3nt: TGTGCCAGCAGTACAACGGCCGCCCGCGGCGAGCAGTACTTC
CDR3aa: CASSTTAARGEQYF
abundance: few
j_gene: TRBJ2-7
v_gene: TRBV12-3/TRBV12-4
d_gene: .

CDR3nt: TGTGCCAGCAGGAAGGACAGGGCTCCCTACGAGCAGTACTTC
CDR3aa: CASRKDRAPYEQYF
abundance: .
j_gene: TRBJ2-7
v_gene: TRBV6-1
d_gene: TRBD1

CDR3nt: TGTGCCAGCCAGGGGACAATGTCCCAGCCCCAGCATTTT
CDR3aa: CASQGTMSQPQHF
abundance: .
j_gene: TRBJ1-5
v_gene: TRBV28
d_gene: .

CDR3nt: TGTGCCAGCGCCGGGACTAGGCCCGGGGAGCTGTTTTTT
CDR3aa: CASAGTRPGELFF
abundance: .
j_gene: TRBJ2-2
v_gene: TRBV6-6
d_gene: TRBD2

CDR3nt: TGCAGTGCTAGCGCGGCTTACCAAGAGACCCAGTACTTC
CDR3aa: CSASAAYQETQYF
abundance: few
j_gene: TRBJ2-5
v_gene: TRBV20-1
d_gene: .

CDR3nt: TGCGCCAGTCATCCGGGCCCTGGTGAAAAAAACATTCAGTACTTC
CDR3aa: CASHPGPGEKNIQYF
abundance: few
j_gene: TRBJ2-4
v_gene: TRBV5-1
d_gene: .

CDR3nt: TGTGCCAGCAGCTTACGGGACAGGGTGTCCGAGCAGTACTTC
CDR3aa: CASSLRDRVSEQYF
abundance: .
j_gene: TRBJ2-7
v_gene: TRBV7-2
d_gene: TRBD1

CDR3nt: TGTGCCAGCAGCTTTACAGGAGACACAGATACGCAGTATTTT
CDR3aa: CASSFTGDTDTQYF
abundance: .
j_gene: TRBJ2-3
v_gene: TRBV7-9
d_gene: .

CDR3nt: TGTGCCAGCAGTTTATTGGCTTGGGGCAGCAAAGCTTTCTTT
CDR3aa: CASSLLAWGSKAFF
abundance: few
j_gene: TRBJ1-1
v_gene: TRBV27
d_gene: .

CDR3nt: TGTGCCAGCAGCTTAAGTAATGAAAAACTGTTTTTT
CDR3aa: CASSLSNEKLFF
abundance: few
j_gene: TRBJ1-4
v_gene: TRBV11-2
d_gene: .

CDR3nt: TGTGCCAGCAACTTAATCGGGGCCAACGTCCTGACTTTC
CDR3aa: CASNLIGANVLTF
abundance: .
j_gene: TRBJ2-6
v_gene: TRBV7-8
d_gene: .

CDR3nt: TGTGCCACCTCTAGGGCGGGAGGGCCCTACAATGAGCAGTTCTTC
CDR3aa: CATSRAGGPYNEQFF
abundance: .
j_gene: TRBJ2-1
v_gene: TRBV2
d_gene: TRBD2

CDR3nt: TGTGCCAGCAGCTTAGATCCCGTCACCGGGGAGCTGTTTTTT
CDR3aa: CASSLDPVTGELFF
abundance: few
j_gene: TRBJ2-2
v_gene: TRBV7-9
d_gene: .

CDR3nt: TGCGCCAGCAGCTTGTTCAAGAGCGACACCGGGGAGCTGTTTTTT
CDR3aa: CASSLFKSDTGELFF
abundance: few
j_gene: TRBJ2-2
v_gene: TRBV5-1
d_gene: .

CDR3nt: TGTGCCAGCAGCTTAGTCCCGGAGTCCTACGAGCAGTACTTC
CDR3aa: CASSLVPESYEQYF
abundance: .
j_gene: TRBJ2-7
v_gene: TRBV7-2
d_gene: .

CDR3nt: TGTGCCAGCAGTCCTCGGACAGCCAAAGAGTTCACTGAAGCTTTCTTT
CDR3aa: CASSPRTAKEFTEAFF
abundance: .
j_gene: TRBJ1-1
v_gene: TRBV6-1
d_gene: .

CDR3nt: TGTGCCAGCAGCTACTACCTAAGCTCCTACGAGCAGTACTTC
CDR3aa: CASSYYLSSYEQYF
abundance: .
j_gene: TRBJ2-7
v_gene: TRBV7-2
d_gene: .

CDR3nt: TGTGCCAGCAGTTACTTTAGGGGCTTTGAAGCTTTCTTT
CDR3aa: CASSYFRGFEAFF
abundance: few
j_gene: TRBJ1-1
v_gene: TRBV6-2/TRBV6-3
d_gene: .

CDR3nt: TGCGCCAGCAGAGCGGGACTAGGGGGAGAGACCCAGTACTTC
CDR3aa: CASRAGLGGETQYF
abundance: .
j_gene: TRBJ2-5
v_gene: TRBV10-2
d_gene: TRBD2

CDR3nt: TGTGCCAGCGGCCAGCTAGGGGGCCCCCGAGGGTCCAATGAGCAGTTCTTC
CDR3aa: CASGQLGGPRGSNEQFF
abundance: few
j_gene: TRBJ2-1
v_gene: TRBV11-3
d_gene: TRBD1

CDR3nt: TGTGCCAGCAGTTTTGGGGGGGGCAATGAGCAGTTCTTC
CDR3aa: CASSFGGGNEQFF
abundance: .
j_gene: TRBJ2-1
v_gene: TRBV12-3/TRBV12-4
d_gene: TRBD2

CDR3nt: TGTGCCAGCAGCTTCTCCGGGACAGGCGGGGAGCTGTTTTTT
CDR3aa: CASSFSGTGGELFF
abundance: .
j_gene: TRBJ2-2
v_gene: TRBV7-3
d_gene: TRBD1

CDR3nt: TGTGCCAGCAGTTTATACGGGAGGAGGGTCAGTTTAGACTATGGCTACACCTTC
CDR3aa: CASSLYGRRVSLDYGYTF
abundance: few
j_gene: TRBJ1-2
v_gene: TRBV12-3/TRBV12-4
d_gene: .

CDR3nt: TGTGCCAGCAGCCAGGGTCTCGCCGGGGAGCTGTTTTTT
CDR3aa: CASSQGLAGELFF
abundance: few
j_gene: TRBJ2-2
v_gene: TRBV7-2
d_gene: .

CDR3nt: TGTGCCAGCAGTACGGACGGGGACTCCTACGAGCAGTACTTC
CDR3aa: CASSTDGDSYEQYF
abundance: few
j_gene: TRBJ2-7
v_gene: TRBV28
d_gene: .

CDR3nt: TGTGCCAGCAAATTAGCGGGAGCGTCCAACGTCCTGACTTTC
CDR3aa: CASKLAGASNVLTF
abundance: few
j_gene: TRBJ2-6
v_gene: TRBV11-2
d_gene: TRBD2

CDR3nt: TGTGCCAGCAGCCAAGATCCCTGGACTAGCACAGATACGCAGTATTTT
CDR3aa: CASSQDPWTSTDTQYF
abundance: .
j_gene: TRBJ2-3
v_gene: TRBV3-1
d_gene: .

CDR3nt: TGTGCCAGCAGCTTAGTCCTCGCTTCGGGTGAGCAGTACTTC
CDR3aa: CASSLVLASGEQYF
abundance: .
j_gene: TRBJ2-7
v_gene: TRBV7-2
d_gene: .

CDR3nt: TGCGCCAGCAGCTACGGGGTTGGAAGTGAGCAGTTCTTC
CDR3aa: CASSYGVGSEQFF
abundance: .
j_gene: TRBJ2-1
v_gene: TRBV5-1
d_gene: .

CDR3nt: TGCGCCAGCAGCGTACAGGGGGCGGACACTGAAGCTTTCTTT
CDR3aa: CASSVQGADTEAFF
abundance: .
j_gene: TRBJ1-1
v_gene: TRBV5-1
d_gene: TRBD1

CDR3nt: TGTGCCAGCAGCCTTAACCCGAGAAGGGAAAAACTGTTTTTT
CDR3aa: CASSLNPRREKLFF
abundance: .
j_gene: TRBJ1-4
v_gene: TRBV7-6
d_gene: .